The clone carrying this TCR beta chain was found a few times. Germline lookup yields CDR1 SGHAT and CDR2 FQNNGV. The V and J ends lost 3 bases and 5 bases, in that order; junction bases with no gene match: 11. The CDR3 length is 17 residues. This sample stems from a study of identical twins. A universal primer site arose from template switching, and cDNA bore unique molecular identifiers. TCRdb independently ran MiXCR on the 5' RACE reads; one entry per CDR3 protein. The sample consists of some 710,000 distinct CDR3 sequences, 5.5% to 6.5% of them appearing once. Sequences were obtained from naive T cells sorted from blood. The chain joins TRBV11-2 to TRBJ2-7; 12 bases match TRBD1. This receptor was identified in a man between 18 and 29 years old in good health. The CDR3 loop reads CASSFGPGQGASNEQYV. The CDR3 coding sequence is TGTGCCAGCAGCTTCGGCCCGGGACAGGGGGCATCCAACGAGCAGTACGTC.